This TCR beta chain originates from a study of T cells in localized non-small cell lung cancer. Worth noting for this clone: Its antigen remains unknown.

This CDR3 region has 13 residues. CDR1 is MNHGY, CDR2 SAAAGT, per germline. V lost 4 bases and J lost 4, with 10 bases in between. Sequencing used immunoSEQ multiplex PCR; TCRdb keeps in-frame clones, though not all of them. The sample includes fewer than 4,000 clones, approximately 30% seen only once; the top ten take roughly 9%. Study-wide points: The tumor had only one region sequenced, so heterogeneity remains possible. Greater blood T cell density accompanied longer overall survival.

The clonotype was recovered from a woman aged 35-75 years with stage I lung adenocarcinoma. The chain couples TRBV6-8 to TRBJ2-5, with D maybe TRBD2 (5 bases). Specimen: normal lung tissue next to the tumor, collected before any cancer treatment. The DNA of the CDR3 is TGTGCCAGCAGTTTCGGACTCGGAGAGACCCAGTACTTC. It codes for CASSFGLGETQYF.